These T cell receptor beta chains were read from a single sample in a study of cytomegalovirus exposure and HLA in healthy donors. The assay was immunoSEQ multiplex PCR, and TCRdb's table has in-frame clones only and misses some. In the table there are around 100,000 clones, 70% to 85% of which are singletons. The source material was PBMCs. These receptors were obtained from a woman between 18 and 29 years old in good health and CMV-seronegative. The CDR3 runs from the conserved cysteine through the conserved F or W. A D gene is named only where the DNA matches it firmly. Part of the rows lack a size; the others show once, few, many or a class for expanded clones.

>-|TRBV30|12|TRBJ1-2|-
TGTGCCTGGTTTACAGGGAACTATGGCTACACCTTC
CAWFTGNYGYTF
>once|TRBV5-1|12|TRBJ2-5|-
TGCGCCAGCAGCGATCAGGGAGAGACCCAGTACTTC
CASSDQGETQYF
>-|TRBV7-8|14|TRBJ2-7|-
TGTGCCAGCAGCTTAGGGGGAGAAGAGCACGAGCAGTACTTC
CASSLGGEEHEQYF
>-|TRBV7-2|18|TRBJ2-2|TRBD2
TGTGCCAGCAGCACCCGACTAGCGGGAGGAAAAAACACCGGGGAGCTGTTTTTT
CASSTRLAGGKNTGELFF
>-|TRBV7-6|16|TRBJ2-1|TRBD2
TGTGCCAGCAGCTCCCCAGGGACTAGCAGACTCAATGAGCAGTTCTTC
CASSSPGTSRLNEQFF
>-|TRBV18|13|TRBJ1-1|-
TGTGCCAGCTCATCCGACAGGAACACTGAAGCTTTCTTT
CASSSDRNTEAFF
>-|TRBV6-6|14|TRBJ1-5|-
TGTGCCAGCAGTTATTCGGGGGGAACTCAGCCCCAGCATTTT
CASSYSGGTQPQHF
>-|TRBV18|14|TRBJ1-2|-
TGTGCCAGCTCTCCGTTTGACTCTTCCTATGGCTACACCTTC
CASSPFDSSYGYTF
>-|TRBV4-3|16|TRBJ2-1|-
TGCGCCAGCAGCCAAGATCCTACGGCGAGGTACAATGAGCAGTTCTTC
CASSQDPTARYNEQFF
>-|TRBV11-2|15|TRBJ1-3|-
TGTGCCAGCAGCTTAGATCTAGTTTCTGGAAACACCATATATTTT
CASSLDLVSGNTIYF
>-|TRBV29-1|13|TRBJ1-3|TRBD1
TGCAGCGTTCGTGACAGGGGTTTAAACACCATATATTTT
CSVRDRGLNTIYF
>-|TRBV6-5|14|TRBJ2-5|TRBD1
TGTGCCAGCAGTAACCACAGGGGGATGGAGACCCAGTACTTC
CASSNHRGMETQYF
>-|TRBV28|16|TRBJ2-1|TRBD2
TGTGCCAGCAGTGTGACTAGCGGGATCTCCTACAATGAGCAGTTCTTC
CASSVTSGISYNEQFF
>few|TRBV11-2|12|TRBJ1-1|-
TGTGCCAGCAATCAGTTGAACACTGAAGCTTTCTTT
CASNQLNTEAFF
>-|TRBV30|14|TRBJ1-6|-
TGTGCCTGGAGTGGGACATTCGCCAATTCACCCCTCCACTTT
CAWSGTFANSPLHF
>-|TRBV10-3|14|TRBJ1-3|-
TGTGCCATCAAAGGGGCAGGGAATGGAAACACCATATATTTT
CAIKGAGNGNTIYF
>-|TRBV13|15|TRBJ1-4|TRBD1
TGTGCCAGCAGCACACGACAGGGGCTGAATGAAAAACTGTTTTTT
CASSTRQGLNEKLFF
>once|TRBV19|18|TRBJ1-2|TRBD1
TGTGCCAGCTCCTACGCTTGGGACAGGGGGACACGAGGCTATGGCTACACCTTC
CASSYAWDRGTRGYGYTF
>-|TRBV7-6|15|TRBJ1-1|TRBD1
TGTGCCAGCAGCTCCACCGGGACAGGGGGCACTGAAGCTTTCTTT
CASSSTGTGGTEAFF
>few|TRBV6-6|16|TRBJ1-1|TRBD1
TGTGCCAGCAGTTCTCGGACAGGGTCCATGAACACTGAAGCTTTCTTT
CASSSRTGSMNTEAFF
>-|TRBV27|14|TRBJ1-2|TRBD1
TGTGCCAGCAGTTTATCGGGCAGGGGGCGAGGCTACACCTTC
CASSLSGRGRGYTF
>-|TRBV27|12|TRBJ1-5|-
TGTGCCAGCAGTTTTCGGAATCAGCCCCAGCATTTT
CASSFRNQPQHF
>-|TRBV6-5|14|TRBJ1-5|-
TGTGCCAGCAGTTACTCGAGGGTAGGTCAGCCCCAGCATTTT
CASSYSRVGQPQHF
>-|TRBV6-6|14|TRBJ1-2|TRBD1
TGTGCCAGCAACCGACAGGGAACTAACTATGGCTACACCTTC
CASNRQGTNYGYTF
>-|TRBV4-2|15|TRBJ1-2|TRBD1
TGTGCCAGCAGCCAAGATCCCCGGGACAGCTATGGCTACACCTTC
CASSQDPRDSYGYTF
>-|TRBV2|13|TRBJ1-1|-
TGTGCCAGCAATCACGAGAGGAACACTGAAGCTTTCTTT
CASNHERNTEAFF
>-|TRBV27|14|TRBJ1-6|TRBD1
TGTGCCAGCAGTTTACGGGACAGCTTATCACCCCTCCACTTT
CASSLRDSLSPLHF
>few|TRBV25-1|15|TRBJ2-1|TRBD1
TGTGCCAGCAGTGGGAGGGGACAGGGCTACAATGAGCAGTTCTTC
CASSGRGQGYNEQFF
>-|TRBV5-5|15|TRBJ2-2|TRBD1
TGTGCCAGCAATTTAGGGACAGCGAACACCGGGGAGCTGTTTTTT
CASNLGTANTGELFF
>-|TRBV29-1|15|TRBJ2-6|-
TGCAGCGTCGTACTTGACAGCTCTGGGGCCAACGTCCTGACTTTC
CSVVLDSSGANVLTF
>-|TRBV7-9|13|TRBJ1-2|-
TGTGCCAGCAGCTTTAGTCAGGGGTATGGCTACACCTTC
CASSFSQGYGYTF
>-|TRBV7-7|14|TRBJ2-1|-
TGTGCTAGCGGACCAGGGGCTAGGCCCAATGAGCAGTTCTTC
CASGPGARPNEQFF